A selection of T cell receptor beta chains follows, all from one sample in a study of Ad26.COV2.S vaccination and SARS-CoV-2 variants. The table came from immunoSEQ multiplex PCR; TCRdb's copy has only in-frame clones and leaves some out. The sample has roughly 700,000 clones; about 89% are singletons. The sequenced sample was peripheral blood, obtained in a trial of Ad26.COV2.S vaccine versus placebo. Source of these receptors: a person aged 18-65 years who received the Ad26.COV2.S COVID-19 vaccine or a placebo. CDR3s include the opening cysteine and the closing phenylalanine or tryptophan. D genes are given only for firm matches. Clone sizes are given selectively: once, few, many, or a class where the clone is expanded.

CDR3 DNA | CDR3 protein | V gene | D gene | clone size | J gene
TGTGCCAGCAGCTTACCCGGGGCTGGAAACACCATATATTTT | CASSLPGAGNTIYF | TRBV11-2 | - | - | TRBJ1-3
TGTGCCAGCTCACCATCCACTAGGGGGGGCACAGATACGCAGTATTTT | CASSPSTRGGTDTQYF | TRBV18 | - | - | TRBJ2-3
TGTGCCAGCATACGGGGGGCCAACTATGGCTACACCTTC | CASIRGANYGYTF | TRBV2 | - | - | TRBJ1-2
TGTGCCAGCAGCCTACAGGGGCCCCCTCAGCCCCAGCATTTT | CASSLQGPPQPQHF | TRBV6-2/TRBV6-3 | TRBD1 | few | TRBJ1-5
TGTGCCAGCAGTGATAGGGATACCTTAGCCAAAAACATTCAGTACTTC | CASSDRDTLAKNIQYF | TRBV25-1 | - | - | TRBJ2-4
TGCAGTGCCAGGGACTCCTACGAGCAGTACTTC | CSARDSYEQYF | TRBV20-1 | - | once | TRBJ2-7
TGTGCCAGCTCACCTGGGGACATTCAGTACTTC | CASSPGDIQYF | TRBV18 | - | - | TRBJ2-4
TGTGCTAGCAGCTTAGCGCTAGGCTCCGGGGAGCTGTTTTTT | CASSLALGSGELFF | TRBV7-7 | - | - | TRBJ2-2
TGTGCCAGCAGCTTAGTTAGCCCCTACGAGCAGTACTTC | CASSLVSPYEQYF | TRBV11-2 | - | - | TRBJ2-7
TGTGCCAGCAGTCGGGACCGCTACAACGAGCAGTACTTC | CASSRDRYNEQYF | TRBV6-5 | - | - | TRBJ2-7
TGTGCCAGCTCACCGGACGGGATCTACAATGAGCAGTTCTTC | CASSPDGIYNEQFF | TRBV18 | - | - | TRBJ2-1
TGTGCCAGCAGCCAAGAGCGCGGGAATGGTTACGAGCAGTACTTC | CASSQERGNGYEQYF | TRBV3-1/TRBV3-2 | - | - | TRBJ2-7
TGTGCCAGCTCACAGGGACAGATAAATACTGAAGCTTTCTTT | CASSQGQINTEAFF | TRBV18 | TRBD1 | once | TRBJ1-1
TGTGCCTGGAGCAGCAGTAACACTGAAGCTTTCTTT | CAWSSSNTEAFF | TRBV30 | - | few | TRBJ1-1
TGTGCCAGCAGCTTAGATCGGGGGCAGCCCCAGCATTTT | CASSLDRGQPQHF | TRBV11-2 | - | - | TRBJ1-5
TGCGCCAGCAGCACACGGGACAGAATGAACACTGAAGCTTTCTTT | CASSTRDRMNTEAFF | TRBV5-1 | TRBD1 | - | TRBJ1-1
TGTGCCAGCAGGGAACAGGGGTCGAGCTATCAGCCCCAGCATTTT | CASREQGSSYQPQHF | TRBV2 | TRBD1 | - | TRBJ1-5
TGTGCCAGCAGTTTACTAATGAACACTGAAGCTTTCTTT | CASSLLMNTEAFF | TRBV6-2/TRBV6-3 | - | - | TRBJ1-1
TGTGCCAGCAGCCAAGATGGGGGAGAGGGTAATGAAAAACTGTTTTTT | CASSQDGGEGNEKLFF | TRBV4-2 | - | - | TRBJ1-4
TGTGCCAGCAGGGGAATGACTAGCGGGTATGATACGCAGTATTTT | CASRGMTSGYDTQYF | TRBV6-5 | TRBD2 | - | TRBJ2-3
TGTGCCAGCAGCCCTATTCGACAGGGGCTACATGAAAAACTGTTTTTT | CASSPIRQGLHEKLFF | TRBV7-8 | TRBD1 | - | TRBJ1-4
TGTGCCAGCAGCGTAGACAGGGCGAACACCGGGGAGCTGTTTTTT | CASSVDRANTGELFF | TRBV9 | - | - | TRBJ2-2
TGTGCCAGCAGCTTGACAGGGATTGGCACAGATACGCAGTATTTT | CASSLTGIGTDTQYF | TRBV11-3 | TRBD1 | - | TRBJ2-3
TGCAGCGGGGGGCGGGAGATGTTTAGTGAGCAGTTCTTC | CSGGREMFSEQFF | TRBV29-1 | - | - | TRBJ2-1
TGTGCCAGCAGCTCGGGGGCCCCCGGGGAGCTGTTTTTT | CASSSGAPGELFF | TRBV7-3 | - | - | TRBJ2-2
TGTGCCAGCAGCTTAAGAGACTGGAACCAGAGGGGTCACAATGAGCAGTTCTTC | CASSLRDWNQRGHNEQFF | TRBV7-2 | - | - | TRBJ2-1
TGCAGTGCTAGACTCGGGGAGACCCAGTACTTC | CSARLGETQYF | TRBV20-1 | - | few | TRBJ2-5
TGTGCCAGCAGGACCGGGACAGGGAACTACGAGCAGTACTTC | CASRTGTGNYEQYF | TRBV2 | TRBD1 | - | TRBJ2-7
TGTGCCAGTAGTATTCGTGAGGGGGTGTACGAGCAGTACTTC | CASSIREGVYEQYF | TRBV19 | - | few | TRBJ2-7
TGCAGCGTTGGCCGGGGGCCTAATGAGCAGTACTTC | CSVGRGPNEQYF | TRBV29-1 | - | - | TRBJ2-7
TGTGCCAGCAGCCAAGGGGACAGGTTGATCTCTGGAAACACCATATATTTT | CASSQGDRLISGNTIYF | TRBV4-2 | TRBD1 | - | TRBJ1-3
TGTGCCAGCAGCTTAGTAGGGACAGGGGGCTTCACTGAAGCTTTCTTT | CASSLVGTGGFTEAFF | TRBV7-2 | TRBD1 | - | TRBJ1-1
TGTGCCAGCAGCCAAGATTTCGGGGGGATCTACGAGCAGTACTTC | CASSQDFGGIYEQYF | TRBV4-2 | TRBD2 | - | TRBJ2-7
TGCGCCAGCAGGAACACGAACATGAACACTGAAGCTTTCTTT | CASRNTNMNTEAFF | TRBV5-1 | - | once | TRBJ1-1
TGTGCCAGCAGCCTGGGACTAGCGGGGGTGGATACGCAGTATTTT | CASSLGLAGVDTQYF | TRBV7-2 | TRBD2 | - | TRBJ2-3
TGTGCCAGCAGCGTATGGGATGGAGAGACCCAGTACTTC | CASSVWDGETQYF | TRBV9 | - | - | TRBJ2-5
TGTGCCAGCAGTTACTCGGAAGTCCTCTGTGTGCGGCTCCACTTT | CASSYSEVLCVRLHF | TRBV6-5 | - | - | TRBJ1-6
TGTGCCACCAGCGGGACAGGACAGACTGAAGCTTTCTTT | CATSGTGQTEAFF | TRBV15 | TRBD1 | - | TRBJ1-1
TGTGCCAGCAGCTTGGAAATGGCTATCATTCAGTACTTC | CASSLEMAIIQYF | TRBV5-5 | - | - | TRBJ2-4
TGTGCCAGCAGCGCCCCGGGACTAGCGGCCCCAGATACGCAGTATTTT | CASSAPGLAAPDTQYF | TRBV5-6 | TRBD2 | - | TRBJ2-3
TGTGCCAGCAGCCTCCCCCAGAGTAGGGGATCGAACACTGAAGCTTTCTTT | CASSLPQSRGSNTEAFF | TRBV3-1/TRBV3-2 | - | - | TRBJ1-1
TGTGCCAGTGGACAGGGCGGGGGAGAGACCCAGTACTTC | CASGQGGGETQYF | TRBV19 | - | - | TRBJ2-5
TGTGCCAGCAGCCGGGGACTAGCGGGGGTTACCGGGGAGCTGTTTTTT | CASSRGLAGVTGELFF | TRBV7-3 | TRBD2 | - | TRBJ2-2
TGTGCCAGCAGCTTTGATGATGAGCAGTTCTTC | CASSFDDEQFF | TRBV7-9 | - | - | TRBJ2-1
TGCGCCAGCAGCTTGGCCAGGGACCCCATTTATGAAAAACTGTTTTTT | CASSLARDPIYEKLFF | TRBV5-1 | - | - | TRBJ1-4
TGTGCCAGCAGTGAAGTAGGGGACCAGGCCCCCTCTGGAAACACCATATATTTT | CASSEVGDQAPSGNTIYF | TRBV2 | - | - | TRBJ1-3
TGTGCCACTAGAGGGAGCGGGGGCTCTGGGGCCAACGTCCTGACTTTC | CATRGSGGSGANVLTF | TRBV27 | TRBD2 | - | TRBJ2-6
TGTGCCAGTTCGGACAGGTCGGAGCCCCAGCATTTT | CASSDRSEPQHF | TRBV19 | TRBD1 | - | TRBJ1-5
TGTGCCAGCAGCTTGGACAGGGCTAACTATGGCTACACCTTC | CASSLDRANYGYTF | TRBV5-4 | - | - | TRBJ1-2
TGTGCCAGCAGCCCCGCACCTCCCGTCGTGGGATACAATGAGCAGTTCTTC | CASSPAPPVVGYNEQFF | TRBV11-2 | - | - | TRBJ2-1
TGTGCCAGCAAAAGAGCGGGAGCGACCTACGAGCAGTACTTC | CASKRAGATYEQYF | TRBV2 | TRBD2 | - | TRBJ2-7
TGTGCCAGCAGTTTGGGACTAGCGGGAGCGGGGGGAGATACGCAGTATTTT | CASSLGLAGAGGDTQYF | TRBV6-2/TRBV6-3 | TRBD2 | - | TRBJ2-3
TGTGCCAGCAGCTCAGACCCGTTCTCCTACAATGAGCAGTTCTTC | CASSSDPFSYNEQFF | TRBV7-3 | - | - | TRBJ2-1
TGTGCCAGCACCAGCGGGGCGGGCTCCTACGAGCAGTACTTC | CASTSGAGSYEQYF | TRBV7-9 | TRBD2 | - | TRBJ2-7
TGTGCCAGCAGCGTCCAGGGGGCGAGAAACATTCAGTACTTC | CASSVQGARNIQYF | TRBV7-9 | TRBD1 | - | TRBJ2-4
TGCGCCAGCAGCTTGGTCCAGAGGCACTATGGCTACACCTTC | CASSLVQRHYGYTF | TRBV5-1 | - | - | TRBJ1-2